Each of the 2 T cell receptor beta chains below was sequenced from the same sample in a study of post-analysis software for immune sequencing data. Study-wide results and caveats: There were about five TRBV segments more frequent in patients than controls, and TRBV5-6, TRBV5-1 and TRBV20-1 were among them.

No cognate antigen is known for these TCRs. Unique-molecular-identifier-tagged TCR beta cDNA libraries were used. From the PCR reads, TCRdb called clonotypes with MiXCR, one entry per CDR3 protein. The data contain roughly 800,000 distinct CDR3 sequences, 53% of them seen just once; the ten biggest clones take up roughly 4.4%. The sample was blood. These receptors were taken from a girl aged 10-17 years with multiple sclerosis.

The rearrangement joins TRBV7-9 to TRBJ2-1, with TRBD2 matching 14 bases. The CDR3 consists of 18 residues. Germline V CDR1 and CDR2: SEHNR, FQNEAQ (reference sequence). V lost 7 bases to trimming and J lost 1 base; unmatched junction nucleotides: 9. The CDR3 nucleotides read TGTGCCAGCACCTGGACTAGCGGGAGGATTAGGTCCTACAATGAGCAGTTCTTC. Protein product: CASTWTSGRIRSYNEQFF.

V gene TRBV10-3 combines with J gene TRBJ1-2; possible D gene TRBD1, 6 bases. The V end lost 2 bases, the J end lost 6 bases, and 19 bases lay between the germline ends. Germline V lookup: CDR1 ENHRY, CDR2 SYGVKD. This CDR3 contains 16 residues. The CDR3, as DNA: TGTGCCATCAGTGAGGGGGGCCCAATTCGAGGGGATGGCTACACCTTC. Its protein product is CAISEGGPIRGDGYTF.